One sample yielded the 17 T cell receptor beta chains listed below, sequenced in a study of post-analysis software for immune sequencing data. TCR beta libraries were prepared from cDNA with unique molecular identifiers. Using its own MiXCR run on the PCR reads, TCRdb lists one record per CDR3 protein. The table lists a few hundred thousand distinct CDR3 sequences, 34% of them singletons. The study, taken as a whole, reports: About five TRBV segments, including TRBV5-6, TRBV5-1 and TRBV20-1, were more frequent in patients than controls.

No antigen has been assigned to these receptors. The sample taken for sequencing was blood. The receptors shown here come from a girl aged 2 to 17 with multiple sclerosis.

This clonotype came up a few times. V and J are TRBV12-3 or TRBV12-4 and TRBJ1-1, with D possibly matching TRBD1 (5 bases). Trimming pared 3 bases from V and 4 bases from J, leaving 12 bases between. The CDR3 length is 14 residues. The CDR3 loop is CASSLGRDGTEAFF. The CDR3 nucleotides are TGTGCCAGCAGTTTGGGACGTGACGGCACTGAAGCTTTCTTT.

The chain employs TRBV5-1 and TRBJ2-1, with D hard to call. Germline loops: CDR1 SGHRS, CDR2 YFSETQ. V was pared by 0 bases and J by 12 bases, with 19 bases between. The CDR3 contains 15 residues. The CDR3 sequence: CASSLEVPSAGGQFF. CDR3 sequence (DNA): TGCGCCAGCAGCTTGGAGGTCCCCTCCGCCGGTGGGCAGTTCTTC.

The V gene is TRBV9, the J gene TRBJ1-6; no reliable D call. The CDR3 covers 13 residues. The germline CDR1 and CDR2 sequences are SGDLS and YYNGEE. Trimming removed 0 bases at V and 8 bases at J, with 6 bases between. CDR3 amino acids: CASSVDGDSPLHF. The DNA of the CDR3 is TGTGCCAGCAGCGTAGATGGTGATTCACCCCTCCACTTT.

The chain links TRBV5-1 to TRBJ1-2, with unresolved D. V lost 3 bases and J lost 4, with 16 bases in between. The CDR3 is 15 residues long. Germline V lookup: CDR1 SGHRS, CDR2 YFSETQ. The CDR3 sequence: CASSSIQGSPYGYTF. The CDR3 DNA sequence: TGCGCCAGCAGCTCAATCCAAGGGTCCCCCTATGGCTACACCTTC.

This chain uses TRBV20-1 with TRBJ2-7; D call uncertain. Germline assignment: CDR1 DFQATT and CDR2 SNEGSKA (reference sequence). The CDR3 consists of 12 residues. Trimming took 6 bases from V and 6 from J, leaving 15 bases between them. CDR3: CSAPSASTEQYF. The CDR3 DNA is TGCAGTGCCCCGTCGGCAAGTACCGAGCAGTACTTC.

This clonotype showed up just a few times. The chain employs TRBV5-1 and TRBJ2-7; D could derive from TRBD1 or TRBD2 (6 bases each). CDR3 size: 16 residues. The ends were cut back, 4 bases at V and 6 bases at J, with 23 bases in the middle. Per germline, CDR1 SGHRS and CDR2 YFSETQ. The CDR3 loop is CASSPNLQGGAVEQYF. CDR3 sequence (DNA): TGCGCCAGCAGCCCTAACCTACAGGGAGGTGCGGTCGAGCAGTACTTC. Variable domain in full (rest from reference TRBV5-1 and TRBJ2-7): KAGVTQTPRYLIKTRGQQVTLSCSPISGHRSVSWYQQTPGQGLQFLFEYFSETQRNKGNFPGRFSGRQFSNSRSEMNVSTLELGDSALYLCASSPNLQGGAVEQYFGPGTRLTVT.

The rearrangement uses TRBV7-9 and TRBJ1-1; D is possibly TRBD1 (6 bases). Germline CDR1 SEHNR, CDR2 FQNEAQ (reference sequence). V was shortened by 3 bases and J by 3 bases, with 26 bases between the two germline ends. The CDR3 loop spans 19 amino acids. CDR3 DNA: TGTGCCAGCAGCTTCCCCTTCGGGGGCGGCTCGAGCGTGGACACTGAAGCTTTCTTT. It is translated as CASSFPFGGGSSVDTEAFF.

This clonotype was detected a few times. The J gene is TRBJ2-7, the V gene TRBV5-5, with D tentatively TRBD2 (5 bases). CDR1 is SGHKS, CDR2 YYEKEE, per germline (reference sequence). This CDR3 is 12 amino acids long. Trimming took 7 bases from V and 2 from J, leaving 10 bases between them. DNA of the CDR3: TGTGCCAGCTCCGGGGAACCCTACGAGCAGTACTTC. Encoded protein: CASSGEPYEQYF.

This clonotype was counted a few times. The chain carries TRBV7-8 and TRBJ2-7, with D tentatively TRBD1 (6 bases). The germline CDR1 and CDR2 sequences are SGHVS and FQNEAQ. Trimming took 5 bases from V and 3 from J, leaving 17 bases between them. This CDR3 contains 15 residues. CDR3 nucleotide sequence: TGTGCCAGCAGCGAGCAATTACTGGGACACTACGAGCAGTACTTC. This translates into CASSEQLLGHYEQYF.

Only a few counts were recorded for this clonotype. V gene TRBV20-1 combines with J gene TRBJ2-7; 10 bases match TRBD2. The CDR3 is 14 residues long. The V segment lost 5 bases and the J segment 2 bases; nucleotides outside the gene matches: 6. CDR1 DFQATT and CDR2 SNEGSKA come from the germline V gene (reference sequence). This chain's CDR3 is CSAFLSGGPYEQYF. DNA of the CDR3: TGCAGTGCTTTCCTTAGCGGGGGGCCCTACGAGCAGTACTTC.

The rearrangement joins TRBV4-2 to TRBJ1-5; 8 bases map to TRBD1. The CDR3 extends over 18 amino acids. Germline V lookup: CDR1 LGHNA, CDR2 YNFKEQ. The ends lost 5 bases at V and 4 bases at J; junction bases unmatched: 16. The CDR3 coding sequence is TGTGCCAGCAGCACAGGACAGGGCACCGGGGAGTGGAATCAGCCCCAGCATTTT. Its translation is CASSTGQGTGEWNQPQHF.

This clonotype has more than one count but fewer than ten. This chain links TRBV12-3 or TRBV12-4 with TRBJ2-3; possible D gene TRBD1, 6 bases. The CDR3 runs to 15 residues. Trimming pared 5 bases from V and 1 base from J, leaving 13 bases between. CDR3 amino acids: CASSETGSRTDTQYF. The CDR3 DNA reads TGTGCCAGCAGTGAGACAGGCTCCCGCACAGATACGCAGTATTTT.

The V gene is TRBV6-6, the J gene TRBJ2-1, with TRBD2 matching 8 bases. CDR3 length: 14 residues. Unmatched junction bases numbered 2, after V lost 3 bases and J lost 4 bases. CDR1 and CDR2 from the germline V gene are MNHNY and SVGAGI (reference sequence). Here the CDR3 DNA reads TGTGCCAGCAGTTATCGGGGGGGGTACAATGAGCAGTTCTTC. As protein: CASSYRGGYNEQFF.

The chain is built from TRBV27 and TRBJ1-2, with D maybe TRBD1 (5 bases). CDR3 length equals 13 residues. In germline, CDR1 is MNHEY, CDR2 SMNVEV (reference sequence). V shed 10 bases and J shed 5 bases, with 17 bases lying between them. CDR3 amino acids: CATSDNRKYGYTF. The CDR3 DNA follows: TGTGCCACTTCGGACAACCGGAAGTATGGCTACACCTTC.

The CDR3 is CASSYSGSHSGGSYNEQFF. The DNA of the CDR3 is TGTGCCAGCAGTTACTCGGGTTCGCATAGCGGGGGCTCCTACAATGAGCAGTTCTTC. This chain connects TRBV6-5 to TRBJ2-1, with TRBD2 matching 9 bases. CDR1 is MNHEY and CDR2 is SVGAGI in the germline V gene. This CDR3 spans 19 amino acids. Losses at the gene ends were 0 bases for V and 0 bases for J; bases not matched to a gene: 9.

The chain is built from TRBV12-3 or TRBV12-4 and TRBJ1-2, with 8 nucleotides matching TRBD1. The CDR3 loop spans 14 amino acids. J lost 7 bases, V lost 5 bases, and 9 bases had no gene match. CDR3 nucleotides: TGTGCCAGCAGTCGAGAGACAGGGGAGGGTGGCTACACCTTC. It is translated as CASSRETGEGGYTF.

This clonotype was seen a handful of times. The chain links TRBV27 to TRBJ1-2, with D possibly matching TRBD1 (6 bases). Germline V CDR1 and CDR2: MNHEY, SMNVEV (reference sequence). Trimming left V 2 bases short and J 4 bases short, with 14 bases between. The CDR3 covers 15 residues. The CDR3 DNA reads TGTGCCAGCAGTTTAGTGGGACAATCCGCCTATGGCTACACCTTC. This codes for CASSLVGQSAYGYTF.